This TCR beta chain was sequenced in a study of blood T cell repertoires in COVID-19. Study in general: PBMCs, B-cell-depleted T cells, or T cells were the source of the cDNA or gDNA that made up the material.

Germline V gene sequence: CDR1 GTSNPN, CDR2 SVGIG (reference sequence). This CDR3 spans 13 amino acids. Trimming stripped 2 bases from V and 6 bases from J, with 13 bases between. TCRdb's table, derived via immunoSEQ multiplex PCR, lists solely in-frame clones and lacks some. The repertoire has roughly 120,000 clones, 80% to 85% of them found once; the top ten carry approximately 0.76%. The specimen was peripheral blood. The source of this sequence is a woman in her 70s with acute or convalescent COVID-19. The chain has TRBV30 and TRBJ1-2; TRBD1 might be the D (5 bases). CDR3 sequence: CAWSSHRSHGYTF. CDR3 bases: TGTGCCTGGAGTTCTCACAGGAGCCATGGCTACACCTTC.